The present T cell receptor beta chain was sequenced within a study of T-cell memory formation after mild COVID-19 (dated by TCRdb to the early 2020s). General notes on the study: TCR sequence clusters from the two donors were largely donor specific. Longitudinal TCRalpha and TCRbeta repertoire sequencing tracked T-cell clones expanding and contracting after mild COVID-19 in a couple of donors. Two young, previously healthy adult volunteers, one female and one male, were included in the cohort.

The sequencer listed for this sample is Illumina NovaSeq 6000. Using 5'RACE with constant-segment primers, TCRalpha and TCRbeta cDNA libraries were constructed, with sample barcodes and unique molecular identifiers added in the process. RNA was extracted from every sample with Trizol reagent. Libraries were amplified in two PCR steps, with a second sample barcode and Illumina TruSeq adapters added in the second step. Libraries were sequenced on an Illumina NovaSeq with 2 x 150 bp paired-end reads. Concerning the study's data processing: Reads were demultiplexed and collapsed into UMI-guided consensus sequences with migec v1.2.7. Using mixcr v2.1.11, UMI consensuses were aligned to TRA and TRB V and J templates and then assembled into clonotypes. A clonotype was counted as expanded or contracted only if both edgeR and NoisET called the change significant, with noise models trained on biological replicates. For edgeR calls, the cutoffs were a false discovery rate-adjusted p below 0.01 and a log2 fold-change threshold of 1. PCA with hierarchical clustering of max-normalized trajectories of the 1000 most abundant clonotypes was used as exploratory dynamics analysis. Each responding clone was given a CD4 or CD8 phenotype based on the CD4+ and CD8+ repertoires, which had been sequenced separately. TCRdb ran its own pipeline on the public reads, namely fastp trimming at Q25 and MiXCR clone calling, and kept in-frame beta chains. Merged by CDR3 protein, the rows form single entries marked with the most common genes and DNA. The V and J calls, along with clone size, are taken from TCRdb and not from the paper's own processing. This sample comprises under 550,000 distinct CDR3 sequences, approximately 18% of them detected only once. 9% to 15% of the sample comes from the top ten.

General conclusions and limits of the study: From day 15 to 85, contracting clones showed balanced CD4/CD8 phenotypes, whereas a second wave of clones that expanded from day 15 to 37 leaned towards CD4+. Contracting CD4+ clones were found mainly in CM and EM memory subsets, while CD8+ clones were enriched in EMRA. The second-wave clones that peaked on day 37 were not confirmed to be SARS-CoV-2 specific. Some responding clones were detected in pre-infection memory, suggesting pre-existing cross-reactive memory T cells joined the SARS-CoV-2 response. Only a couple of mild cases were covered by the study, and larger cohorts that include severe cases with pre-infection samples were considered necessary.

In regard to this clonotype: There is no known antigen for this receptor. No clone much larger than this one lies a single base away; base qualities are absent.

Ficoll-Paque density gradient centrifugation was the method used to isolate PBMCs. Via the germline V gene, CDR1 is SGHAT and CDR2 FQNNGV. V loses 6 bases, J loses 1 base, and the germline ends lie 12 bases apart. Spanning cysteine to phenylalanine, the CDR3 consists of 14 amino acids. The DNA shown is the 42-base CDR3, in frame from base 1. The sequenced material came from PBMCs or a T cell subset sorted from them (not recorded which). This chain joins TRBV11-2 to TRBJ1-1; no D gene can be assigned with confidence. The receptor was derived from an adult woman who had mild COVID-19 (a few samples of this study predate the infection). The sample titles of this study are shuffled in the database, so cell type and time point are left out; the donor was told from shared clones. The CDR3 region has the sequence CASSPTLGNTEAFF. Here is the DNA: TGTGCCAGCAGTCCAACATTGGGGAACACTGAAGCTTTCTTT.